The 5 T cell receptor beta chains below come from one sample, sequenced in a study of early T cells in non-severe SARS-CoV-2 infection. TCRdb reprocessed the 5' RACE reads with MiXCR, giving one entry per CDR3 protein. In the table there are roughly 60,000 distinct CDR3 sequences, around 6% of which are singletons. The material sequenced was whole blood. The receptors derive from an adult who was a healthcare worker with PCR-confirmed SARS-CoV-2 infection or an uninfected control (not recorded which).

In this sample, this clonotype turned up a few times. The CDR3 loop is CAYNTGRAFTDTQYF. Here the CDR3 DNA reads TGTGCCTACAATACCGGGAGGGCGTTCACAGATACGCAGTATTTT. This chain joins TRBV30 and TRBJ2-3, with 8 positions matching TRBD2. Per the germline V gene, CDR1 is GTSNPN and CDR2 is SVGIG (reference sequence). V lost 7 bases to trimming and J lost 2 bases; unmatched junction nucleotides: 11. This CDR3 region has 15 residues.

This clonotype appeared a few times. The CDR3 region has the DNA TGTGCCAGCAGCTCCCTAAGCGGGGGGGCCGATACGCAGTATTTT. Its translation is CASSSLSGGADTQYF. The J gene is TRBJ2-3, the V gene TRBV7-9, with TRBD2 identical over 10 bases. Germline assignment: CDR1 SEHNR and CDR2 FQNEAQ (reference sequence). CDR3 length: 15 amino acids. The V gene end was trimmed by 4 bases and the J gene end by 6 bases; junction bases not matched to a gene: 7.

This clonotype was counted only a few times. The gene calls are TRBV7-2 and TRBJ1-4; 11 bases are a match to TRBD1. Trimming removed 5 bases from V and 4 bases from J; junction bases left unmatched: 3. The CDR3 is 15 amino acids. Germline CDR1 is SGHTA and CDR2 is FQGNSA. The CDR3 loop reads CASSRDRGGNEKLFF. CDR3 nucleotide sequence: TGTGCCAGCAGCCGGGACAGGGGGGGTAATGAAAAACTGTTTTTT.

This clonotype appeared a few times. The CDR3 loop reads CAISAGAIQPQHF. CDR3 sequence (DNA): TGTGCCATCAGTGCAGGGGCCATTCAGCCCCAGCATTTT. V usage is TRBV10-3 and J usage is TRBJ1-5, with a possible D match to TRBD1 (6 bases). The CDR3 runs to 13 residues. V lost 4 bases and J 6 bases, leaving 10 bases between the germline ends. Germline V gene data show CDR1 as ENHRY and CDR2 as SYGVKD.

This chain uses TRBV24-1 with TRBJ2-7; D may be TRBD2 (6 bases). Germline V gene sequence: CDR1 KGHDR, CDR2 SFDVKD. The CDR3 covers 16 residues. Between the trimmed V and J ends, which lost 5 bases and 0 bases, there was a span of 16 bases. The CDR3 loop is CATSGGSGTLSYEQYF. The CDR3 region has the DNA TGTGCCACCAGTGGGGGTAGCGGTACCCTCTCCTACGAGCAGTACTTC.